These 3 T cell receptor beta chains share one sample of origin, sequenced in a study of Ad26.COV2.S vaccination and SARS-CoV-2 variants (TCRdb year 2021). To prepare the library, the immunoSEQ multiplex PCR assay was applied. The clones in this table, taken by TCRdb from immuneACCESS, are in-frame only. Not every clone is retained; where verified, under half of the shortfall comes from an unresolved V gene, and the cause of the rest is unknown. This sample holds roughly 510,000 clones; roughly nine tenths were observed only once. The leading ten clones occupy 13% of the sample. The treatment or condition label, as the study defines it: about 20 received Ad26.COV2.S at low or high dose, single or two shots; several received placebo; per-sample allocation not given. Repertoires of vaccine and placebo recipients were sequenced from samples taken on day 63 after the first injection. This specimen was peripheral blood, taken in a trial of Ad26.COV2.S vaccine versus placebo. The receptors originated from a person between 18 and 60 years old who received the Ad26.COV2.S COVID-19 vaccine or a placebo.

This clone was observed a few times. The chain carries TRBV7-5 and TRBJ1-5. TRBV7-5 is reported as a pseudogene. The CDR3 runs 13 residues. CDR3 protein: CARSVGSNQPQHF. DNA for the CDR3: TGTGCCAGAAGCGTCGGGTCTAATCAGCCCCAGCATTTT.

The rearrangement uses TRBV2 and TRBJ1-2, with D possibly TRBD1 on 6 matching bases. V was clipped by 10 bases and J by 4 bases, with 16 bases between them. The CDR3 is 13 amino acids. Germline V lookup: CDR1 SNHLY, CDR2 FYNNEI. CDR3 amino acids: CANPTGSPYGYTF. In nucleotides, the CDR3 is TGTGCCAACCCTACAGGGTCTCCCTATGGCTACACCTTC.

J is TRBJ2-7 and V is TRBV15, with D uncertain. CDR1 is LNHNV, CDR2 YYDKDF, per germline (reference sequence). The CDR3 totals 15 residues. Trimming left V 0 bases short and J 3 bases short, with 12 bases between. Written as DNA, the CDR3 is TGTGCCACCAGCAGAGATCCGGGCAAATACTACGAGCAGTACTTC. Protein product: CATSRDPGKYYEQYF.